This paragraph covers one TCR beta chain sequence. Profiling relied on immunoSEQ multiplex PCR, and the TCRdb table lists in-frame clones only, not all of them. Seen here are roughly 130,000 clones, about 92% observed once, and the top ten hold 1.7%. This entry belongs to a study of control samples from healthy donors and cancer patients. Germline CDR1 reads ENHRY; CDR2 reads SYGVKD. Trimming took 6 bases from V and 3 from J, leaving 17 bases between them. This CDR3 has 15 amino acids. Material for sequencing was PBMCs. The rearrangement links TRBV10-3 to TRBJ1-1, with D perhaps matching TRBD1 (5 bases). The TCR was taken from a man aged 50 to 60 with head and neck cancer. The CDR3 DNA reads TGTGCCATCAGCGGGGGACCGCTCTACGACACTGAAGCTTTCTTT. Protein product: CAISGGPLYDTEAFF.